This T cell receptor (beta chain) was identified in a study of long-term antiretroviral therapy in people with HIV. General observations from the study: Repertoires looked antigen-experienced, with only a slight naive shift after ART.

At the survey level, the v3.0 immunoSEQ assay was run. TCRdb's copy holds only in-frame clones and misses some; the assay was immunoSEQ multiplex PCR. The data show about 35,000 clones, with roughly four fifths seen just once and approximately 14% held by the top ten. Note on this clone: The target antigen is unknown.

The V and J ends lost 2 bases and 0 bases respectively, with 4 bases between them. Germline V gene lookup returns CDR1 SGHTA and CDR2 FQGNSA. The CDR3 has 13 residues. Source: unsorted PBMCs, taken 0.3 years after starting antiretroviral therapy. The source of this sequence is a young man with HIV. The chain carries TRBV7-2 and TRBJ1-1; D remains unclear. CDR3 sequence: CASSLNVNTEAFF. In DNA form, the CDR3 reads TGTGCCAGCAGCTTAAATGTGAACACTGAAGCTTTCTTT.